This T cell receptor (beta chain) comes out of a study of cytomegalovirus exposure and HLA in healthy donors. Here immunoSEQ multiplex PCR was the method, and the copy in TCRdb shows in-frame clones only, minus some. The profile shows approximately 170,000 clones, more than 80% of them singletons. This clone was seen once. CDR1 and CDR2 (germline): SGDLS, YYNGEE. The CDR3 covers 18 residues. With 1 base removed from V and 4 bases from J, the gap between germline ends came to 21 bases. The genes are TRBV9 and TRBJ2-1; tentatively, D is TRBD2 (6 bases). Sequencing input: PBMCs. This clonotype originated in a woman aged 18-29 years in good health and CMV-seropositive. CDR3 sequence (DNA): TGTGCCAGCAGCGTATCTGGGGCGTCCGGAGGGCGGTACAATGAGCAGTTCTTC. This encodes CASSVSGASGGRYNEQFF.